This is a list of T cell receptor beta chains from one sample in a study of T cells in Graves' hyperthyroidism and ophthalmopathy. Via MiXCR, TCRdb re-called the multiplex PCR reads, giving one row per CDR3 protein. Of a few hundred thousand distinct CDR3 sequences in the sample, approximately 25% are singletons; the top ten hold about 70%. The sequencing input was blood. The receptors were sampled from a man aged 50-60 years with Graves' hyperthyroidism. The CDR3 runs from the conserved cysteine through the conserved F or W. A D gene is named only where the DNA matches it firmly. Rows may omit the clone size; those that give it use once, few, many or a size class.

d_gene	v_gene	abundance	j_gene	CDR3nt	CDR3aa
TRBD2	TRBV5-1	.	TRBJ2-1	TGCGCCAGCAGCTTGGTGGCAGGGACTAGCGGCTCCAGCTCCTACAATGAGCAGTTCTTC	CASSLVAGTSGSSSYNEQFF
.	TRBV18	many	TRBJ2-1	TGTGCCAGCTCACCACGGAGAAACGATGAGCAGTTCTTC	CASSPRRNDEQFF
.	TRBV7-9	.	TRBJ2-3	TGTGCCAGCAGCTTAGGACAGAGTGCTAGCACAGATACGCAGTATTTT	CASSLGQSASTDTQYF
.	TRBV7-2	many	TRBJ2-7	TGTGCCAGCAGCTTGGGGGCAGGGGAATACTACGAGCAGTACTTC	CASSLGAGEYYEQYF
.	TRBV7-9	few	TRBJ2-3	TGTGCCAGCACCACGTACACAGATACGCAGTATTTT	CASTTYTDTQYF
.	TRBV5-4	.	TRBJ2-7	TGTGCCAGCAGCCGGGAGCCCTACCCCTCCCACGAGCAGTACTTC	CASSREPYPSHEQYF
TRBD2	TRBV7-3	.	TRBJ2-7	TGTGCCAGCAGCTTATACGCTAGCGGGATGGGCGAGCAGTACTTC	CASSLYASGMGEQYF
.	TRBV12-3/TRBV12-4	few	TRBJ1-1	TGTGCCAGCAGTGTCGTTGAAGGGGCTTTCTTT	CASSVVEGAFF
TRBD2	TRBV9	.	TRBJ2-3	TGTGCCAGCAGCGTAGCCCTAGCGGGAGGAACAGATACGCAGTATTTT	CASSVALAGGTDTQYF
.	TRBV7-3	.	TRBJ2-3	TGTGCCAGCAGCTTAGTCGGAGCCCGCACAGATACGCAGTATTTT	CASSLVGARTDTQYF
TRBD2	TRBV12-3/TRBV12-4	.	TRBJ2-7	TGTGCCAGCACCCAAGCGGGACTAGCGGGCGCATCCGAGCAGTACTTC	CASTQAGLAGASEQYF
.	TRBV18	many	TRBJ1-4	TGTGCCAGCTCAGGGGGTCCGAATGAAAAACTGTTTTTT	CASSGGPNEKLFF
.	TRBV6-1	.	TRBJ2-1	TGTGCCAGCAGGAGACCCGAACATAATGAGCAGTTCTTC	CASRRPEHNEQFF
.	TRBV15	.	TRBJ1-1	TGTGCCACCAGCCCCCTCGGAACTGAAGCTTTCTTT	CATSPLGTEAFF
.	TRBV12-5	few	TRBJ2-1	TGTGCTAGTGGTTTTCACAGGGAAAGCTCCTACAATGAGCAGTTCTTC	CASGFHRESSYNEQFF
.	TRBV7-3	few	TRBJ2-1	TGTGCCAGCAGCTCCCAAGTGGGGGGCGCAGGCAATGAGCAGTTCTTC	CASSSQVGGAGNEQFF
.	TRBV6-1	.	TRBJ1-2	TGTGCCAGCAGGAGAGCCCTAGACGGAACCTATGGCTACACCTTC	CASRRALDGTYGYTF
.	TRBV28	.	TRBJ1-1	TGTGCCAGCACCTTACCTGGGAAATCTGAAGCTTTCTTT	CASTLPGKSEAFF
TRBD2	TRBV28	many	TRBJ2-1	TGTGCCAGCAGTCCCCGGACTAGCGGTGGGGCCTATGAGCAGTTCTTC	CASSPRTSGGAYEQFF
TRBD2	TRBV5-1	.	TRBJ2-1	TGCGCCAGCAGCTTGTCGGGGCTTTCAGGATTACTAGCGGGAAGCAATGAGCAGTTCTTC	CASSLSGLSGLLAGSNEQFF
.	TRBV6-1	few	TRBJ2-1	TGTGCCAGTAGCATCTCCTACAATGAGCAGTTCTTC	CASSISYNEQFF
.	TRBV27	many	TRBJ2-5	TGTGCCAGCAGTGGATTTCGCGGGGTCCGGCAAGAGACCCAGTACTTC	CASSGFRGVRQETQYF
.	TRBV12-3/TRBV12-4	.	TRBJ2-1	TGTGCCATGGCCAGGACTCCCTACAATGAGCAGTTCTTC	CAMARTPYNEQFF
.	TRBV7-9	.	TRBJ2-7	TGTGCCAGCAGCGTAGCAACCTCCTACGAGCAGTACTTC	CASSVATSYEQYF
.	TRBV27	few	TRBJ2-5	TGTGCCAGCAGTTTATCCCTTTCCCAAGAGACCCAGTACTTC	CASSLSLSQETQYF
.	TRBV7-3	many	TRBJ2-7	TGTGCCAGCAGCGTTCCTTGGACGGCCAGCTCCTACGAGCAGTACTTC	CASSVPWTASSYEQYF
TRBD2	TRBV11-2	many	TRBJ2-5	TGTGCCAGCAGCTTAGGACTAGCGGAGGCCTCGGCCCAGTACTTC	CASSLGLAEASAQYF
.	TRBV7-9	.	TRBJ2-3	TGTGCCAGCAACGGACAGTCAGAGACAGATACGCAGTATTTT	CASNGQSETDTQYF
.	TRBV9	.	TRBJ1-1	TGTGCCAGCAGCGTAGGGACAGAGATTACGAACACTGAAGCTTTCTTT	CASSVGTEITNTEAFF
TRBD1	TRBV6-1	.	TRBJ1-4	TGTGCCAGCACCTCCGACAGGGAGGATGAAAAACTGTTTTTT	CASTSDREDEKLFF
.	TRBV20-1	.	TRBJ1-6	TGCAGTGCCGTGAAAGAGGGGCGCCGAGATAATTCACCCCTCCACTTT	CSAVKEGRRDNSPLHF
TRBD2	TRBV18	.	TRBJ2-5	TGTGCCAGCCCACCCTTGACTAGCGCCGGACGAGAGACCCAGTACTTC	CASPPLTSAGRETQYF